The rows below give T cell receptor beta chains drawn from one sample of a study of patients and donors after allogeneic stem cell transplantation. One entry per CDR3 protein results from TCRdb running MiXCR on the RT-PCR reads. The table has about 400,000 distinct CDR3 sequences, around 16% seen once; the top ten hold 6% to 8%. The material sequenced was blood, either unsorted or a sorted T cell fraction (not recorded which). The receptors here all came from a human donor who was either an allogeneic HSCT recipient or a stem cell or donor lymphocyte infusion donor (not recorded which). It is not recorded whose cells these are; they may come from a transplant donor. Each CDR3 is given with its conserved first and last residue. A D gene is named only where the DNA matches it firmly. Clone size is shown for a subset of rows, as once, few, many or a class of expanded clone.

many | TRBJ1-2 | NA | TRBV6-1 | CASSDGGYGYTF | TGTGCCAGCAGTGATGGGGGCTATGGCTACACCTTC
NA | TRBJ2-1 | TRBD2 | TRBV20-1 | CSAGTSPPRGQFF | TGCAGTGCCGGGACTAGCCCACCCAGGGGGCAGTTCTTC
once | TRBJ1-2 | NA | TRBV9 | CASSPSLGANYGYTF | TGTGCCAGCAGCCCCTCGTTGGGGGCCAACTATGGCTACACCTTC
NA | TRBJ2-7 | NA | TRBV5-6 | CASSDRSAAYEQYF | TGTGCCAGCAGCGACCGCTCAGCCGCCTACGAGCAGTACTTC
once | TRBJ1-2 | NA | TRBV12-3/TRBV12-4 | CASSPGTLGYTF | TGTGCCAGCAGTCCCGGGACTCTCGGCTACACCTTC
few | TRBJ2-7 | TRBD1 | TRBV6-2/TRBV6-3 | CASTEALGSGTGAYEQYF | TGTGCCAGCACTGAGGCGTTGGGGTCCGGGACAGGGGCCTACGAGCAGTACTTC
many | TRBJ1-2 | NA | TRBV5-4 | CASSLGSSYGYTF | TGTGCCAGCAGCTTGGGTAGTAGCTATGGCTACACCTTC
NA | TRBJ2-7 | NA | TRBV27 | CASSWGVSYEQYF | TGTGCCAGCAGCTGGGGCGTATCCTACGAGCAGTACTTC
few | TRBJ2-3 | NA | TRBV20-1 | CSAGSWRTDTQYF | TGCAGTGCTGGAAGTTGGCGCACAGATACGCAGTATTTT
few | TRBJ2-5 | NA | TRBV18 | CASSPPGLVKETQYF | TGTGCCAGCTCACCACCGGGGCTAGTTAAAGAGACCCAGTACTTC
few | TRBJ1-6 | TRBD1 | TRBV12-3/TRBV12-4 | CASTPTGGTPLHF | TGTGCCAGCACCCCGACAGGGGGAACCCCCCTCCACTTT
NA | TRBJ2-1 | TRBD1 | TRBV13 | CASSLLVGTGPYNEQFF | TGTGCCAGCAGCTTACTTGTCGGGACAGGCCCCTACAATGAGCAGTTCTTC
few | TRBJ2-2 | TRBD2 | TRBV20-1 | CSARQGPTSGVNTGELFF | TGCAGTGCTAGACAGGGGCCAACTAGCGGGGTGAACACCGGGGAGCTGTTTTTT
few | TRBJ1-1 | NA | TRBV29-1 | CSAKNTEAFF | TGCAGCGCTAAAAACACTGAAGCTTTCTTT
NA | TRBJ1-2 | NA | TRBV6-1 | CASILWGISYGYTF | TGTGCCAGCATCCTCTGGGGGATATCCTATGGCTACACCTTC
few | TRBJ2-2 | NA | TRBV24-1 | CATMGRGGELFF | TGTGCCACCATGGGCCGGGGCGGGGAGCTGTTTTTT
few | TRBJ1-1 | NA | TRBV6-5 | CASSWGGAGKNEAFF | TGTGCCAGCAGTTGGGGGGGCGCAGGCAAAAATGAAGCTTTCTTT
NA | TRBJ2-3 | NA | TRBV12-3/TRBV12-4 | CASNTYGGPATQYF | TGTGCCAGCAACACTTACGGGGGGCCGGCGACGCAGTATTTT
NA | TRBJ1-6 | TRBD1 | TRBV20-1 | CSAPLGQGPSYNSPLHF | TGCAGTGCTCCCCTCGGACAGGGGCCCTCCTATAATTCACCCCTCCACTTT
many | TRBJ2-7 | TRBD2 | TRBV4-1 | CASSRPTSGSYEQYF | TGCGCCAGCAGCCGTCCTACTAGCGGCTCCTACGAGCAGTACTTC
few | TRBJ1-1 | NA | TRBV6-5 | CASSRGKSGAFF | TGTGCCAGCAGCCGGGGGAAATCGGGGGCTTTCTTT
NA | TRBJ1-1 | NA | TRBV29-1 | CSVYDTAEAFF | TGCAGCGTCTATGATACGGCTGAAGCTTTCTTT
many | TRBJ2-2 | NA | TRBV6-2/TRBV6-3 | CASRRPSVTGELFF | TGTGCCAGCAGACGTCCTAGCGTCACCGGGGAGCTGTTTTTT
many | TRBJ1-5 | NA | TRBV7-9 | CASSLTGYQPQHF | TGTGCCAGCAGCTTAACGGGTTACCAGCCCCAGCATTTT
NA | TRBJ2-7 | NA | TRBV12-3/TRBV12-4 | CASSKRNEQYF | TGTGCCAGCAGTAAGAGAAACGAGCAGTACTTC
many | TRBJ2-5 | NA | TRBV12-3/TRBV12-4 | CASSPQSPGTQYF | TGTGCCAGCAGTCCACAGTCCCCGGGGACCCAGTACTTC
NA | TRBJ2-7 | TRBD1 | TRBV18 | CASSPDRASYEQYF | TGTGCCAGCTCACCTGACAGGGCCTCCTACGAGCAGTACTTC
few | TRBJ1-2 | NA | TRBV25-1 | CASSESDNYGYTF | TGTGCCAGCAGTGAATCGGACAACTATGGCTACACCTTC
many | TRBJ1-5 | NA | TRBV12-3/TRBV12-4 | CASSLNGPQHF | TGTGCCAGCAGTTTAAACGGTCCCCAGCATTTT
NA | TRBJ2-2 | TRBD2 | TRBV9 | CASSPQRTSPGELFF | TGTGCCAGCAGCCCCCAACGGACTAGCCCCGGGGAGCTGTTTTTT
NA | TRBJ2-7 | TRBD1 | TRBV4-3 | CASSQDDRGSEQYF | TGCGCCAGCAGCCAAGACGACAGGGGAAGCGAGCAGTACTTC
few | TRBJ2-5 | TRBD1 | TRBV9 | CASSVPGTGFDETQYF | TGTGCCAGCAGCGTACCCGGGACAGGGTTCGACGAGACCCAGTACTTC
NA | TRBJ2-1 | TRBD2 | TRBV5-1 | CASSPSVAGGPLDEQFF | TGCGCCAGCAGCCCCTCCGTAGCGGGGGGGCCTCTGGATGAGCAGTTCTTC
few | TRBJ2-2 | NA | TRBV2 | CASGGTFNTGELFF | TGTGCCAGCGGCGGGACTTTCAACACCGGGGAGCTGTTTTTT
many | TRBJ2-1 | TRBD2 | TRBV18 | CASSPYSGIGVNEQFF | TGTGCCAGCTCACCATATAGCGGGATCGGTGTCAATGAGCAGTTCTTC
few | TRBJ1-1 | NA | TRBV29-1 | CSVDIIFLEAFF | TGCAGCGTTGACATAATATTCCTGGAAGCTTTCTTT
few | TRBJ2-7 | NA | TRBV7-6 | CASSLGSRAYEQYF | TGTGCCAGCAGCTTGGGTAGCAGAGCCTACGAGCAGTACTTC
few | TRBJ2-7 | NA | TRBV5-1 | CASSFGLQIPGEQYF | TGCGCCAGCAGCTTTGGCCTACAAATCCCCGGCGAGCAGTACTTC
few | TRBJ1-5 | NA | TRBV2 | CASSDRGPNQPQHF | TGTGCCAGCAGTGACAGGGGCCCCAATCAGCCCCAGCATTTT
NA | TRBJ2-1 | TRBD2 | TRBV4-1 | CASSQERREKAGEQFF | TGCGCCAGCAGCCAAGAGAGGCGGGAGAAGGCAGGTGAGCAGTTCTTC
few | TRBJ2-2 | NA | TRBV27 | CASRINTGELFF | TGTGCCAGCAGGATTAACACCGGGGAGCTGTTTTTT
few | TRBJ2-2 | NA | TRBV7-8 | CASSHPTTGELFF | TGTGCCAGCAGCCATCCTACGACCGGGGAGCTGTTTTTT
NA | TRBJ2-7 | TRBD1 | TRBV12-5 | CASGGQGIRNEQYF | TGTGCTAGTGGGGGACAGGGGATTAGGAACGAGCAGTACTTC
few | TRBJ2-1 | TRBD2 | TRBV14 | CASSQAGTSSNEQFF | TGTGCCAGCAGCCAAGCCGGGACTAGCAGCAATGAGCAGTTCTTC
NA | TRBJ2-3 | TRBD1 | TRBV7-9 | CASSLGRQGLTDTQYF | TGTGCCAGCAGCTTAGGTCGACAGGGCCTCACAGATACGCAGTATTTT
NA | TRBJ1-2 | TRBD1 | TRBV14 | CASSQDRDSIGYTF | TGTGCCAGCAGCCAAGACCGGGACAGCATCGGCTACACCTTC
NA | TRBJ2-1 | NA | TRBV12-3/TRBV12-4 | CASRSWGSAHNEQFF | TGTGCCAGCAGAAGCTGGGGTAGTGCGCACAATGAGCAGTTCTTC
NA | TRBJ2-3 | TRBD2 | TRBV6-2/TRBV6-3 | CASSYEASGGFTQYF | TGTGCCAGCAGTTACGAGGCTAGCGGGGGTTTTACGCAGTATTTT
NA | TRBJ2-2 | TRBD2 | TRBV24-1 | CATSDGLAGAGGELFF | TGTGCCACCAGTGATGGACTAGCGGGGGCAGGCGGGGAGCTGTTTTTT
NA | TRBJ2-4 | NA | TRBV7-9 | CASSLGTAYCF | TGTGCCAGCAGCTTAGGGACAGCTTATTGCTTC
NA | TRBJ2-1 | TRBD2 | TRBV12-3/TRBV12-4 | CASSFPTSGSGNEQFF | TGTGCCAGCAGTTTTCCTACTAGCGGGAGTGGGAATGAGCAGTTCTTC
NA | TRBJ1-1 | NA | TRBV20-1 | CSARPIPGPTEAFF | TGCAGTGCTAGACCCATCCCTGGGCCCACTGAAGCTTTCTTT
NA | TRBJ2-5 | NA | TRBV3-1 | CASSQDLDFGETQYF | TGTGCCAGCAGCCAAGATCTAGATTTTGGGGAGACCCAGTACTTC
NA | TRBJ1-1 | NA | TRBV20-1 | CSARAKNTEAFF | TGCAGTGCTAGAGCCAAGAACACTGAAGCTTTCTTT